This TCR beta chain was documented in a study of blood T cell repertoires in COVID-19. Whole-study context: PBMCs, B-cell-depleted T cells, or T cells provided the cDNA or gDNA that made up the material.

V was clipped by 8 bases and J by 0 bases, with 14 bases between them. This CDR3 has 13 amino acids. Germline-derived CDR1 and CDR2 are GTSNPN and SVGIG (reference sequence). As originally analysed: For nucleated cells, counts were estimated from reference gene primer amplification. Libraries were prepared by immunoSEQ multiplex PCR; TCRdb keeps only in-frame clonotypes and omits some of them. The V and J calls and clone size are taken from that table; D and trimming were inferred from the DNA. The data show some 100,000 clones, more than 80% seen once. The chain is built from TRBV30 and TRBJ2-7; weak D call: TRBD1 (6 bases). This receptor was identified in a human donor in a cohort sampled during active COVID-19. Input material: peripheral blood. This chain's CDR3 is CALVGAPSYEQYF. The CDR3 region has the DNA TGTGCCCTGGTGGGGGCCCCCTCCTACGAGCAGTACTTC.